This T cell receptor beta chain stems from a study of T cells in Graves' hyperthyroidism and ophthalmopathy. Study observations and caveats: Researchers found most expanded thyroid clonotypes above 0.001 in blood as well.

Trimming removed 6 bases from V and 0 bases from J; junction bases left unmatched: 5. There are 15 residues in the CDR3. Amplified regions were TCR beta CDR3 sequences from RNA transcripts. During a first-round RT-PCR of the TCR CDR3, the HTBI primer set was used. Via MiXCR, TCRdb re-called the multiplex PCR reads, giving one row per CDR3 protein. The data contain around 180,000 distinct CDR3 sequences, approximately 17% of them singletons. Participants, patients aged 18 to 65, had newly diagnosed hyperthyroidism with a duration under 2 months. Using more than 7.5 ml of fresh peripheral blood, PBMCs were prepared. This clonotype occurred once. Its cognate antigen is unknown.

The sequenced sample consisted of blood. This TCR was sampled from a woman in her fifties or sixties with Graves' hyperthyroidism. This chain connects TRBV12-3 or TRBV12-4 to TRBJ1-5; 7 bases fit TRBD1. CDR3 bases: TGTGCCAGCAGGAGGGACAGTAATAGCAATCAGCCCCAGCATTTT. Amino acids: CASRRDSNSNQPQHF.